Described below is a single T cell receptor beta chain sequence and its context. Its antigen is unknown. The V end was cut by 5 bases, the J end by 5 bases, with 12 bases between. The CDR3 has 13 amino acids. Per the germline V gene, CDR1 is SEHNR and CDR2 is FQNEAQ (reference sequence). The data stem from a study of CD4+ T cells in melanoma. TCRdb keeps only in-frame clones here, not all; method: immunoSEQ multiplex PCR. The table shows around 100,000 clones, with about nine tenths occurring only once. General study results and limits: In melanoma, neoantigen-specific CD4+ T cells reportedly differed in differentiation state. A reported correlation linked neoantigen-specific CD4+ T cells to CD8+, macrophage and B cell function.

The rearrangement links TRBV7-9 to TRBJ1-2; TRBD1 is a possible D gene (5 bases). The origin of this receptor is a human donor with melanoma. The sample taken for sequencing was peripheral blood. This CDR3 is CASSLGVGYGYTF. In DNA form, the CDR3 reads TGTGCCAGCAGCCTAGGGGTAGGGTATGGCTACACCTTC.